This TCR beta chain was captured by sequencing in a study of cytomegalovirus exposure and HLA in healthy donors. For the study at large: The same platform was used for the 120 validation repertoires and the roughly 730 first-cohort repertoires, a later analysis reported. Whole-study findings and limits: Both high specificity and high sensitivity reportedly marked the classifier's diagnosis of cytomegalovirus status. CMV antigen specificity of a few CMV-associated chains was confirmed in vitro.

On this clone itself: The antigen remains unidentified.

Generated by immunoSEQ multiplex PCR, the TCRdb table keeps only in-frame clones and is missing some. Of roughly 330,000 clones listed, around 87% were seen once; the top ten hold about 1%. Donors came from a validation cohort of 90 to 150 subjects, distinct from the first 666-subject cohort. Germline assignment: CDR1 GTSNPN and CDR2 SVGIG (reference sequence). CDR3 length: 14 amino acids. Germline trimming cut 1 base from V and 7 bases from J; bases unmatched to any gene: 4. Sequenced sample: PBMCs. This receptor was identified in a woman in her twenties or thirties in good health and CMV-seropositive. The chain recombines TRBV30 with TRBJ2-1; TRBD1 matches at 10 bases. The CDR3 nucleotides read TGTGCCTGGAGTGCGGGACAGGGGATTAATGAGCAGTTCTTC. Protein product: CAWSAGQGINEQFF.